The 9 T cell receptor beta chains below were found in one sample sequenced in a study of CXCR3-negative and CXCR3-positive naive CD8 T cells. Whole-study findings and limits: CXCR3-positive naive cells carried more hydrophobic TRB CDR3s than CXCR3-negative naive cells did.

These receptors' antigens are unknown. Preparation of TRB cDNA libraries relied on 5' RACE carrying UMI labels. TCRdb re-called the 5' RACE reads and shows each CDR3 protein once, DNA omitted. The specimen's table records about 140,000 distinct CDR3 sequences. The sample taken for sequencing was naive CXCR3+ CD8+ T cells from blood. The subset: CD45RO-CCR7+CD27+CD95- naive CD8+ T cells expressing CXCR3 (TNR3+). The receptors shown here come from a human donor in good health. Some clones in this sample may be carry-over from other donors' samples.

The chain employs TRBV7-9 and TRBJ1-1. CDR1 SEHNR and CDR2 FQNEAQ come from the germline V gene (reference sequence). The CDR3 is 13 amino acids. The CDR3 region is CASSPRANTEAFF.

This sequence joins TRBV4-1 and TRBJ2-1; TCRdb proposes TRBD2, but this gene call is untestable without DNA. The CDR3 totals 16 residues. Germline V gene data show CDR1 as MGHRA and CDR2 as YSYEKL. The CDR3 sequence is CASSHPTSGDYNEQFF.

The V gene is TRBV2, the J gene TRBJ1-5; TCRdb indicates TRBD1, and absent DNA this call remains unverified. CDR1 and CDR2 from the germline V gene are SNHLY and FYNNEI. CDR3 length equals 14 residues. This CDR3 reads CASSTATRNQPQHF.

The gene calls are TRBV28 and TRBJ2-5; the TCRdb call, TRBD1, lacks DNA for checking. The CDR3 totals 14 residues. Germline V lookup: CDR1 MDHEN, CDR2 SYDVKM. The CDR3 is CASSPDSNQETQYF.

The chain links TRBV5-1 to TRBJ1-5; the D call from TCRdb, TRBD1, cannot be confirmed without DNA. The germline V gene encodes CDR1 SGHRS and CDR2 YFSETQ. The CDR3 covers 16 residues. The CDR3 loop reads CSSSLYPDSLNQPQHF.

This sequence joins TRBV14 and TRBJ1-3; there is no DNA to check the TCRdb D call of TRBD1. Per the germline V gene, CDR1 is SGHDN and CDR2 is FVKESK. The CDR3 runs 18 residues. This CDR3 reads CASSPLGTGGISGNTIYF.

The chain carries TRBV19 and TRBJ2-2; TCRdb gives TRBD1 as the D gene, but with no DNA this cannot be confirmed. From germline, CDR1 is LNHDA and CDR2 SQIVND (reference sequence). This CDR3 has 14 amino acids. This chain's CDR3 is CASSMGGLGGELFF.

This CDR3 is CASSNSFTEAFF. V is TRBV21-1 and J is TRBJ1-1. TRBV21-1 is designated a pseudogene. This CDR3 has 12 amino acids.

This CDR3 is CASSFSGGETQYF. The chain has TRBV12-3 or TRBV12-4 and TRBJ2-5; the D gene TCRdb calls, TRBD1, cannot be checked with no DNA. The CDR3 contains 13 residues.